A single sample is the source of the 20 T cell receptor beta chains below, sequenced in a study of shared clonotypes between healthy human individuals (dated by TCRdb to the early 2020s). CD8 naive samples were CD45RO-negative cells positively selected for CCR7, giving a CD45RA+CCR7+ population that excluded TemRA cells. Library preparation employed the immunoSEQ multiplex PCR assay. Here the immuneACCESS table is served through TCRdb, limited to in-frame sequences with V and J called. Missing clones are a known gap in these copies; in checked studies unresolved V genes cover under half, and the rest lacks a known reason. Within this sample are roughly 1,800,000 clones, with approximately 95% of them counted one time only. Roughly 1% of the sample lies in the top ten. Sequencing was performed on naive CD8+ T cells sorted from blood. The cell subset or site label here, explained by the study, means: CD45RA+CCR7+. These receptors were collected from a young man in good health.

Concerning this clone: Other DNA sequences in this sample translate to the same CDR3. The chain couples TRBV7-9 to TRBJ1-6, with TRBD1 as a possible D gene (5 bases). This CDR3 contains 13 residues. Trimming left V 1 base short and J 8 bases short, with 6 bases between. Germline values: CDR1 SEHNR, CDR2 FQNEAQ (reference sequence). CDR3 residues: CASSLGGDSPLHF. CDR3 DNA sequence: TGTGCCAGCAGCTTAGGAGGGGATTCACCCCTCCACTTT.

This sequence joins TRBV27 and TRBJ2-7; D tentatively fits TRBD1 or TRBD2 (5 bases each). Per germline, CDR1 MNHEY and CDR2 SMNVEV (reference sequence). This CDR3 is built from 16 residues. V lost 2 bases to trimming and J lost 7 bases, with 21 bases between them. The chain's CDR3 is CASSLISPQGAREQYF. The CDR3 nucleotides are TGTGCCAGCAGTTTAATATCTCCCCAGGGAGCGAGGGAGCAGTACTTC.

Turning to this clone: With a far larger clone one base away, a read error is the likely cause. This chain joins TRBV28 and TRBJ1-2, with D hard to call. The CDR3 spans 14 residues. Germline CDR1 reads MDHEN; CDR2 reads SYDVKM. This CDR3 reads CASSLSLLNYGHTF. The CDR3 DNA reads as TGTGCCAGCAGTTTAAGTCTCCTTAACTATGGCCACACCTTC.

This clone is a singleton in its sample. This sequence joins TRBV10-3 and TRBJ2-7, with D possibly being TRBD1 or TRBD2 (5 bases each). The germline V gene encodes CDR1 ENHRY and CDR2 SYGVKD. The V end lost 11 bases, the J end lost 1 base, and 15 bases lay between the germline ends. The CDR3 has 13 residues. CDR3 loop: CASRGGASYEQYF. In DNA, the CDR3 is TGTGCCTCCCGGGGTGGGGCGTCCTACGAGCAGTACTTC.

The chain combines TRBV6-1 with TRBJ2-1; no reliable D call. There are 12 residues in the CDR3. Trimming stripped 8 bases from V and 0 bases from J, with 5 bases between. Germline-derived CDR1 and CDR2 are MNHNS and SASEGT. CDR3 in DNA: TGTGCCAGCTATTCCTCCTACAATGAGCAGTTCTTC. It specifies CASYSSYNEQFF.

The J gene is TRBJ1-5, the V gene TRBV25-1; no reliable D call. Germline V lookup: CDR1 MGHDK, CDR2 SYGVNS. The V end lost 3 bases, the J end lost 7 bases, and 13 bases lay between the germline ends. CDR3 length equals 14 residues. The CDR3 is CASSEAWGSQPQHF. DNA of the CDR3: TGTGCCAGCAGTGAGGCGTGGGGTAGCCAGCCCCAGCATTTT.

The V and J genes are TRBV19 and TRBJ2-3; the D call may be TRBD1 or TRBD2 (7 bases each). The CDR3 loop spans 16 amino acids. The V end lost 5 bases, the J end lost 3 bases, and 18 bases lay between the germline ends. Germline V gene lookup returns CDR1 LNHDA and CDR2 SQIVND (reference sequence). The CDR3 protein is CASSGGAGGGTDTQYF. CDR3 DNA: TGTGCCAGTAGTGGTGGCGCAGGGGGAGGGACAGATACGCAGTATTTT.

The chain couples TRBV28 to TRBJ2-7, with no clear D. Trimming removed 3 bases at V and 3 bases at J, with 12 bases between. Germline-derived CDR1 and CDR2 are MDHEN and SYDVKM. This CDR3 has 14 residues. The CDR3 sequence is CASSFPGISYEQYF. In nucleotides, the CDR3 is TGTGCCAGCAGTTTCCCGGGTATTAGCTACGAGCAGTACTTC.

Here the CDR3 DNA reads TGCAGCGTTGAAGAAGGCAGGGAAGCAGTAGAGACCCAGTACTTC. Its translation is CSVEEGREAVETQYF. The J gene is TRBJ2-5, the V gene TRBV29-1; a weak D match, TRBD1 (5 bases). CDR1 is SQVTM and CDR2 is ANQGSEA in the germline V gene. The V and J ends lost 0 bases and 4 bases respectively, with 15 bases between them. The CDR3 totals 15 residues. The entire variable domain, with the rest obtained from reference TRBV29-1 and TRBJ2-5, is as follows: SAVISQKPSRDICQRGTSLTIQCQVDSQVTMMFWYRQQPGQSLTLIATANQGSEATYESGFVIDKFPISRPNLTFSTLTVSNMSPEDSSIYLCSVEEGREAVETQYFGPGTRLLVL.

Regarding this clone: Additional DNA sequences in this sample encode the identical CDR3. V is TRBV9 and J is TRBJ2-2; D possibly corresponds to TRBD1 (6 bases). Trimming shortened V by 0 bases and J by 4 bases, and 7 bases separated the two germline ends. This CDR3 spans 14 amino acids. Germline V gene data show CDR1 as SGDLS and CDR2 as YYNGEE. The CDR3 sequence is CASSVDRVTGELFF. DNA of the CDR3: TGTGCCAGCAGCGTAGACAGGGTCACCGGGGAGCTGTTTTTT. The whole variable domain, filled in from reference TRBV9 and TRBJ2-2, reads DSGVTQTPKHLITATGQRVTLRCSPRSGDLSVYWYQQSLDQGLQFLIQYYNGEERAKGNILERFSAQQFPDLHSELNLSSLELGDSALYFCASSVDRVTGELFFGEGSRLTVL.

This sequence joins TRBV9 and TRBJ2-7; the match to TRBD1 covers 9 bases. Losses at the gene ends were 4 bases for V and 2 bases for J; bases not matched to a gene: 4. This CDR3 has 14 amino acids. The V gene's germline CDR1 is SGDLS and CDR2 YYNGEE. In nucleotides, the CDR3 is TGTGCCAGCAGCCTGGGACAGGGTCCCTACGAGCAGTACTTC. Its protein product is CASSLGQGPYEQYF.

The chain employs TRBV29-1 and TRBJ2-1; D might be TRBD2 (5 bases). V lost 4 bases and J lost 0, with 13 bases in between. The germline CDR1 and CDR2 sequences are SQVTM and ANQGSEA. The CDR3 runs 15 residues. CDR3 protein: CSVVGTGSSYNEQFF. CDR3 in DNA: TGCAGCGTTGTTGGTACGGGGAGCTCCTACAATGAGCAGTTCTTC.

The V gene is TRBV6-6, the J gene TRBJ2-7; TRBD1 might be the D (6 bases). The CDR3 contains 16 residues. Germline V gives CDR1 MNHNY, CDR2 SVGAGI (reference sequence). Trimming left V 4 bases short and J 2 bases short, with 18 bases between. The chain's CDR3 is CASSFDLTGTTYEQYF. The CDR3, as DNA: TGTGCCAGCAGTTTCGACTTGACAGGTACCACCTACGAGCAGTACTTC.

About this clone: This sequence may be a read error, since a much larger clone differs from it by one base. The chain recombines TRBV7-9 with TRBJ2-5; no definite D call. The J call may be mistaken, given a closer DNA end match to TRBJ2-7. Looked up from germline, CDR1 is SEHNR and CDR2 is FQNEAQ (reference sequence). The CDR3 has 12 residues. DNA for the CDR3: TGTGCCAGCAGCTTAGGCACCTACGAGCAGTACTTC. It encodes CASSLGTYEQYF.

This clone is a singleton in its sample. The chain links TRBV7-9 to TRBJ2-5, with 11 bases matching TRBD2. In germline, CDR1 is SEHNR, CDR2 FQNEAQ (reference sequence). CDR3 length: 16 residues. After removal of 5 bases from V and 3 bases from J, the junction contained 8 bases not matched to a gene. CDR3 in DNA: TGTGCCAGCAGCCCACCTAGCGGGGGGTCCAAAGAGACCCAGTACTTC. Its protein is CASSPPSGGSKETQYF.

This clone was counted between two and nine times. Other nucleotide sequences from this sample produce the same CDR3. The chain is built from TRBV19 and TRBJ1-2; the match to TRBD1 covers 8 bases. With V trimmed by 3 bases and J by 3 bases, 0 bases remained unmatched. Germline V CDR1 and CDR2: LNHDA, SQIVND (reference sequence). This CDR3 is built from 13 residues. The CDR3 DNA reads TGTGCCAGTAGTATGACAGGGGACTATGGCTACACCTTC. Encoded protein: CASSMTGDYGYTF.

This clone was found a few times. The gene calls are TRBV30 and TRBJ1-1; no clear D gene. Germline values: CDR1 GTSNPN, CDR2 SVGIG (reference sequence). CDR3 length: 13 amino acids. Trimming cost V 4 bases and J 2 bases, with 11 bases left between them. The DNA for the CDR3 is TGTGCCTGGAAGACTCCCCTAAACACTGAAGCTTTCTTT. Residues: CAWKTPLNTEAFF.

V usage is TRBV6-4 and J usage is TRBJ1-6, with a tentative D call TRBD1 (6 bases). V was cut by 3 bases and J by 7 bases, with 7 bases left in between. CDR1 is MRHNA, CDR2 SNTAGT, per germline. The CDR3 totals 13 residues. CDR3 in amino acids: CASSETGNSPLHF. The DNA of the CDR3 is TGTGCCAGCAGTGAGACAGGAAATTCACCCCTCCACTTT.

This chain uses TRBV19 with TRBJ2-7; TRBD2 matches at 8 bases. The CDR3 sequence is 13 residues long. Per the germline V gene, CDR1 is LNHDA and CDR2 is SQIVND (reference sequence). J lost 5 bases, V lost 5 bases, and 5 bases had no gene match. The CDR3 DNA is TGTGCCAGTAGTTTCGGACTAGCCGACGAGCAGTACTTC. Translated, it gives CASSFGLADEQYF.

This clone came up once. V usage is TRBV7-8 and J usage is TRBJ2-7, with 10 bases identical to TRBD2. CDR1 is SGHVS and CDR2 is FQNEAQ in the germline V gene. Trimming took 5 bases from V and 7 from J; bases not matched to a gene: 11. This CDR3 is built from 15 residues. CDR3 residues: CASSGTSGAVGEQYF. CDR3 nucleotide sequence: TGTGCCAGCAGCGGAACTAGCGGGGCTGTGGGGGAGCAGTACTTC.